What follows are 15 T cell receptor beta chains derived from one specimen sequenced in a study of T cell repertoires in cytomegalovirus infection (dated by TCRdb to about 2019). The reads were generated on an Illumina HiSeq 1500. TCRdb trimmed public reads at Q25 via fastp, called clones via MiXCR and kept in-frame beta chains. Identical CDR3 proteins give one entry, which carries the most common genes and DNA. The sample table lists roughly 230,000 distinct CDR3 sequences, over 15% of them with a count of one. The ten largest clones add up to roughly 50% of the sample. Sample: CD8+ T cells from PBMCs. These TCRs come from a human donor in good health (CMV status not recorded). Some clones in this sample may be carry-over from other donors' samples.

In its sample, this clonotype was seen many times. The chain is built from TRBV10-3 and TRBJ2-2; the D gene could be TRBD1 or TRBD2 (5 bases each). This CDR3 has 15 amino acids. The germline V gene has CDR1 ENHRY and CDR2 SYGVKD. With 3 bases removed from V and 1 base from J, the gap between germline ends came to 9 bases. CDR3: CAISDWDGNTGELFF. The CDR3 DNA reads TGTGCCATCAGTGATTGGGACGGGAACACCGGGGAGCTGTTTTTT.

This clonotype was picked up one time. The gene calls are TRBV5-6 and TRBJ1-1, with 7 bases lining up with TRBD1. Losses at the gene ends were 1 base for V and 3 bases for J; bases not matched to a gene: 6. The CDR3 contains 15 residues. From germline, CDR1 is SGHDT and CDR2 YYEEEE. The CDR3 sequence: CASSLSPGQHTEAFF. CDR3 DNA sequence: TGTGCCAGCAGCTTGTCTCCGGGACAGCACACTGAAGCTTTCTTT. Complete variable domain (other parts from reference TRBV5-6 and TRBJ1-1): DAGVTQSPTHLIKTRGQQVTLRCSPKSGHDTVSWYQQALGQGPQFIFQYYEEEERQRGNFPDRFSGHQFPNYSSELNVNALLLGDSALYLCASSLSPGQHTEAFFGQGTRLTVV.

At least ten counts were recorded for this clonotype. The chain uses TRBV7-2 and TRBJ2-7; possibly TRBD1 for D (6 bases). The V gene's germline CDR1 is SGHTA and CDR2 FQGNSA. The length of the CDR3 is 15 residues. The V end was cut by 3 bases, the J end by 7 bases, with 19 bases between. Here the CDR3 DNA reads TGTGCCAGCAGCTTTCTGGACAGAATACGCAGTGAGCAGTACTTC. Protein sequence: CASSFLDRIRSEQYF.

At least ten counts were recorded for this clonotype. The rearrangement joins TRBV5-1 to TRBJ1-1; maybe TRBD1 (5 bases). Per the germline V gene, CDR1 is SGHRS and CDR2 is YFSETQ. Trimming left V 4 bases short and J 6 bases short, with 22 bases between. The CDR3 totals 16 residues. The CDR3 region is CASSPSGTPAVPEAFF. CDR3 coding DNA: TGCGCCAGCAGCCCATCCGGGACTCCGGCGGTCCCTGAAGCTTTCTTT.

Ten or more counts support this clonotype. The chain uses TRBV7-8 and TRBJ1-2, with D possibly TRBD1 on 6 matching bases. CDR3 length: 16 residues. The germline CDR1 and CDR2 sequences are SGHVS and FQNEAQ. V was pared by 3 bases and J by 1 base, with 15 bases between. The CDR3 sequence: CASSFSGQSFNYGYTF. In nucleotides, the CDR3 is TGTGCCAGCAGCTTTTCCGGACAGTCTTTTAACTATGGCTACACCTTC. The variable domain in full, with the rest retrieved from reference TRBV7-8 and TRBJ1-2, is GAGVSQSPRYKVAKRGQDVALRCDPISGHVSLFWYQQALGQGPEFLTYFQNEAQLDKSGLPSDRFFAERPEGSVSTLKIQRTQQEDSAVYLCASSFSGQSFNYGYTFGSGTRLTVV.

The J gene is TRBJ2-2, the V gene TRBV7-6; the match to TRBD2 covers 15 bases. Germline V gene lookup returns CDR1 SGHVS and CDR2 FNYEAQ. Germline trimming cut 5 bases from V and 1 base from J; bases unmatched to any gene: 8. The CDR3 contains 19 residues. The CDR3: CASSQWGLAGGQNTGELFF. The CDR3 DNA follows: TGTGCCAGCAGCCAATGGGGACTAGCGGGGGGCCAGAACACCGGGGAGCTGTTTTTT.

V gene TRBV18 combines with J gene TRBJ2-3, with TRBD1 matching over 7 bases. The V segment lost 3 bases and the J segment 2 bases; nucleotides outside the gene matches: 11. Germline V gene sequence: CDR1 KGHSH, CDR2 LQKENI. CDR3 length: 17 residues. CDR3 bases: TGTGCCAGCTCACCGCGCTCGAGACAGGGTCCCACAGATACGCAGTATTTT. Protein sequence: CASSPRSRQGPTDTQYF.

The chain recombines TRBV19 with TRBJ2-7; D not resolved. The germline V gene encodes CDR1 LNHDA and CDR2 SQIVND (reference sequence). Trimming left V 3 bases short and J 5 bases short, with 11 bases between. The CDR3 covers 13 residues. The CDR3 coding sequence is TGTGCCAGTAGTATGACCCTCCCCAACGAGCAGTACTTC. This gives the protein CASSMTLPNEQYF.

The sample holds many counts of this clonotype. CDR3 coding DNA: TGTGCCAGCAGCTACCGGGACAGTCCTTTAAACATTCAGTACTTC. Its protein is CASSYRDSPLNIQYF. The chain has TRBV7-2 and TRBJ2-4; 7 positions agree with TRBD1. The CDR3 contains 15 residues. Losses at the gene ends were 4 bases for V and 6 bases for J; bases not matched to a gene: 9. Germline CDR1 and CDR2: SGHTA and FQGNSA.

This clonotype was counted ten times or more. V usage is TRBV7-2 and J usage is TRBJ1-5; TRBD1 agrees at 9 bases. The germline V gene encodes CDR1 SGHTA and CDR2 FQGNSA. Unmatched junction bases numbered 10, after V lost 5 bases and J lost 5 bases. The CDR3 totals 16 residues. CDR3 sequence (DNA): TGTGCCAGCAGCCCCCAAGGGGGGACAGGGCATCAGCCCCAGCATTTT. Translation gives CASSPQGGTGHQPQHF.

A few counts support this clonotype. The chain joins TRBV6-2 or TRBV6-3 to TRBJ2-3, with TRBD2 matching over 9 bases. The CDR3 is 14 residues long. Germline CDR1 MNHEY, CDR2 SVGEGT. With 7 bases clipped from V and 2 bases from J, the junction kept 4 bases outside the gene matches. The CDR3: CASIKRGVTDTQYF. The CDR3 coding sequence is TGTGCCAGCATCAAGCGGGGGGTCACAGATACGCAGTATTTT.

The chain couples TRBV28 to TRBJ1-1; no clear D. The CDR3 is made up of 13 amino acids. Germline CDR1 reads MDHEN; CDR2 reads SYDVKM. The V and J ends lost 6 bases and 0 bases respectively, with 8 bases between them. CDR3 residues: CASSEALNTEAFF. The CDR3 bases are TGTGCCAGCAGCGAAGCTCTGAACACTGAAGCTTTCTTT.

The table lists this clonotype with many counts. The CDR3 here is CASSSIGLTHNEQFF. DNA of the CDR3: TGTGCCAGCAGCTCCATAGGGCTAACTCACAATGAGCAGTTCTTC. The rearrangement links TRBV7-9 to TRBJ2-1; D is undetermined. CDR3 length: 15 amino acids. The V end was cut by 4 bases, the J end by 5 bases, with 15 bases between. Germline CDR1 SEHNR, CDR2 FQNEAQ (reference sequence).

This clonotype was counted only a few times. In nucleotides, the CDR3 is TGCGCCAGCAGCCAAGACCCGGGACAGATAATCTATGGCTACACCTTC. This gives the protein CASSQDPGQIIYGYTF. This chain connects TRBV4-3 to TRBJ1-2; 7 nucleotides line up with TRBD1. CDR1 is LGHNA, CDR2 YSLEER, per germline. The CDR3 runs 16 residues. Unmatched junction bases numbered 8, after V lost 0 bases and J lost 4 bases.

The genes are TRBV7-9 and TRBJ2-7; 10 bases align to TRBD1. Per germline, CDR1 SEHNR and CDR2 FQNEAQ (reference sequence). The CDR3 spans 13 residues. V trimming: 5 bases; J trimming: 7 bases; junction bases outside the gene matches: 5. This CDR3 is CASSGTGAWEQYF. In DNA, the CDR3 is TGTGCCAGCAGCGGGACAGGGGCTTGGGAGCAGTACTTC.